The 22 T cell receptor beta chains listed next were all sequenced from one sample in a study of cytomegalovirus exposure and HLA in healthy donors. The PCR had 60 Vbeta and 13 Jbeta primers. TCRdb keeps only in-frame clones here, not all; method: immunoSEQ multiplex PCR. The table shows 85,000 to 120,000 clones, with around 71% occurring only once. The sample was PBMCs. The receptor source for this set is a boy between 10 and 17 years old in good health and CMV-seronegative.

The rearrangement uses TRBV19 and TRBJ1-2, with D unresolved. Trimming removed 4 bases at V and 5 bases at J, with 20 bases between. Germline-derived CDR1 and CDR2 are LNHDA and SQIVND (reference sequence). CDR3 length equals 16 residues. The CDR3 coding sequence is TGTGCCAGTAGTAGCCCCCTTAATGGCCCACCTTATGGCTACACCTTC. Residues: CASSSPLNGPPYGYTF.

V usage is TRBV7-9 and J usage is TRBJ1-4; weak D call: TRBD1 (5 bases). Trimming took off 4 bases at V and 3 bases at J, with 6 bases between the two ends. Germline lookup yields CDR1 SEHNR and CDR2 FQNEAQ (reference sequence). The CDR3 spans 13 residues. The CDR3 protein is CASSSQANEKLFF. The CDR3 DNA is TGTGCCAGCAGCTCACAGGCTAATGAAAAACTGTTTTTT.

The V and J genes are TRBV6-1 and TRBJ1-2; TRBD1 matches at 7 bases. This CDR3 region has 14 residues. Looked up from germline, CDR1 is MNHNS and CDR2 is SASEGT. V shed 7 bases and J 0 bases; nucleotides not matched to a gene: 5. CDR3 sequence reads: CASTRTGTNYGYTF. CDR3 nucleotides: TGTGCCAGCACACGGACAGGAACTAACTATGGCTACACCTTC.

The V and J genes are TRBV5-1 and TRBJ2-5; TRBD2 matches at 7 bases. The ends lost 3 bases at V and 4 bases at J; junction bases unmatched: 9. The CDR3 is made up of 15 amino acids. From germline, CDR1 is SGHRS and CDR2 YFSETQ. The CDR3 spells CASSSRTGGGETQYF. CDR3 DNA: TGCGCCAGCAGCTCCCGGACGGGGGGAGGAGAGACCCAGTACTTC.

About this clone itself: Germline is not matched at one junction end, which may reflect a read error. V and J are TRBV5-6 and TRBJ2-7; 7 positions agree with TRBD1. The CDR3 extends over 13 amino acids. The V gene's germline CDR1 is SGHDT and CDR2 YYEEEE. The CDR3 region is CAGSLGDSNEQYF. The CDR3 DNA reads as TGTGCCGGCAGCTTGGGGGACAGCAACGAGCAGTACTTC.

The V and J genes are TRBV30 and TRBJ2-7; TRBD2 matches 11 bases. The CDR3 spans 12 residues. The J segment lost 5 bases and the V segment lost 7 bases, leaving 4 bases of the junction unmatched. Germline assignment: CDR1 GTSNPN and CDR2 SVGIG (reference sequence). The CDR3 DNA sequence: TGTGCCTCTATAGCGGGAGGGCACGAGCAGTACTTC. It yields the protein CASIAGGHEQYF.

This clone was recorded only once. This chain joins TRBV25-1 and TRBJ1-4, with TRBD1 matching 9 bases. V dropped 4 bases and J dropped 8; count of bases not matched to a gene: 5. Germline values: CDR1 MGHDK, CDR2 SYGVNS. The CDR3 runs to 14 residues. The CDR3 region is CASSGGTGKEKLFF. As DNA, the CDR3 is TGTGCCAGCAGTGGAGGGACAGGGAAGGAAAAACTGTTTTTT.

This chain connects TRBV15 to TRBJ2-7; 10 bases are shared with TRBD1. Looked up from germline, CDR1 is LNHNV and CDR2 is YYDKDF (reference sequence). The length of the CDR3 is 16 residues. V lost 1 base to trimming and J lost 7 bases; unmatched junction nucleotides: 10. The CDR3 DNA reads as TGTGCCACCAGCAGAGGACAGGGACAGGGGTCGGAGGAGCAGTACTTC. This sequence encodes CATSRGQGQGSEEQYF. Full variable domain (missing parts from reference TRBV15 and TRBJ2-7): DAMVIQNPRYQVTQFGKPVTLSCSQTLNHNVMYWYQQKSSQAPKLLFHYYDKDFNNEADTPDNFQSRRPNTSFCFLDIRSPGLGDTAMYLCATSRGQGQGSEEQYFGPGTRLTVT.

The V gene is TRBV5-4, the J gene TRBJ1-4; D remains unclear. Germline CDR1 reads SGHNT; CDR2 reads YYREEE (reference sequence). The CDR3 sequence is 15 residues long. Trimming removed 2 bases at V and 6 bases at J, with 14 bases between. The CDR3 nucleotides read TGTGCCAGCAGCTTAAGAGGGCAGCTCCATGAAAAACTGTTTTTT. Its protein product is CASSLRGQLHEKLFF.

This clone has only a few counts. This chain uses TRBV7-9 with TRBJ1-1; the D gene is possibly TRBD1 (6 bases). Germline CDR1 is SEHNR and CDR2 is FQNEAQ (reference sequence). The CDR3 runs 14 residues. Trimming stripped 5 bases from V and 5 bases from J, with 15 bases between. The CDR3 spells CASSNQGRGTEAFF. CDR3 DNA sequence: TGTGCCAGCAGCAACCAGGGAAGGGGGACTGAAGCTTTCTTT.

The V and J genes are TRBV2 and TRBJ2-7; the match to TRBD2 covers 7 bases. The germline CDR1 and CDR2 sequences are SNHLY and FYNNEI. This CDR3 is 11 amino acids long. V was pared by 4 bases and J by 6 bases, with 0 bases of the junction left unmatched. The CDR3 nucleotides read TGTGCCAGCAGTGCGGGGGGCGAGCAGTACTTC. Its translation: CASSAGGEQYF.

The V call is TRBV5-4, the J call TRBJ2-3, with TRBD2 identical over 11 bases. This CDR3 contains 17 residues. The germline V gene encodes CDR1 SGHNT and CDR2 YYREEE (reference sequence). V was clipped by 4 bases and J by 0 bases; unmatched bases: 7. This CDR3 is CASSPMIAGGSTDTQYF. CDR3 DNA: TGTGCCAGCAGCCCCATGATAGCGGGGGGGAGCACAGATACGCAGTATTTT.

The rearrangement uses TRBV18 and TRBJ1-3; 8 bases are shared with TRBD1. J lost 4 bases, V lost 5 bases, and 10 bases had no gene match. CDR3 length: 16 amino acids. Germline lookup yields CDR1 KGHSH and CDR2 LQKENI. The CDR3 bases are TGTGCCAGCTCATCGCAGGGGGCTACAGCCGGAAACACCATATATTTT. This codes for CASSSQGATAGNTIYF. The full variable domain, in which reference TRBV18 and TRBJ1-3 provide the parts outside the CDR3, is NAGVMQNPRHLVRRRGQEARLRCSPMKGHSHVYWYRQLPEEGLKFMVYLQKENIIDESGMPKERFSAEFPKEGPSILRIQQVVRGDSAAYFCASSSQGATAGNTIYFGEGSWLTVV.

V is TRBV30 and J is TRBJ2-3; possible D gene TRBD2, 6 bases. Germline V gene lookup returns CDR1 GTSNPN and CDR2 SVGIG (reference sequence). The CDR3 is made up of 14 amino acids. V was clipped by 3 bases and J by 4 bases, with 14 bases between them. CDR3 in DNA: TGTGCCTGGAGAGGACTACTCGGCCCAGATACGCAGTATTTT. It translates to CAWRGLLGPDTQYF.

This chain uses TRBV6-5 with TRBJ1-6, with 7 bases lining up with TRBD1. The CDR3 extends over 15 amino acids. Germline assignment: CDR1 MNHEY and CDR2 SVGAGI. With V trimmed by 2 bases and J by 8 bases, 6 bases remained unmatched. This CDR3 reads CASSYRGPRDSPLHF. In nucleotides, the CDR3 is TGTGCCAGCAGTTACAGGGGGCCGAGGGATTCACCCCTCCACTTT.

Remarks on this clone: This specimen includes other DNA sequences encoding the same CDR3. The rearrangement joins TRBV11-3 to TRBJ2-7; a weak D match, TRBD1 (5 bases). The CDR3 totals 15 residues. CDR1 and CDR2 (germline): SGHNT, YENEEA. V lost 0 bases to trimming and J lost 1 base, with 10 bases between them. CDR3 amino acids: CASSLDPGQSYEQYF. The CDR3 nucleotides read TGTGCCAGCAGCTTAGACCCAGGGCAGTCCTACGAGCAGTACTTC.

This clone was seen a single time. The J gene is TRBJ2-7, the V gene TRBV11-3; 7 bases agree with TRBD2. J gave up 5 bases and V 0 bases, and 10 bases lay outside the gene matches. The CDR3 has 16 amino acids. Germline CDR1 is SGHNT and CDR2 is YENEEA. CDR3: CASSLDPIAGVHEQYF. CDR3 coding DNA: TGTGCCAGCAGCTTAGACCCCATCGCGGGAGTCCACGAGCAGTACTTC.

The gene calls are TRBV2 and TRBJ2-7; TRBD1 matches 9 bases. This CDR3 comprises 14 residues. Germline assignment: CDR1 SNHLY and CDR2 FYNNEI. V shed 5 bases, J shed 5 bases, and the junction held 7 bases outside the gene matches. This CDR3 is CASSPMGQGNEQYF. The DNA for the CDR3 is TGTGCCAGCAGTCCAATGGGACAGGGCAACGAGCAGTACTTC.

The gene calls are TRBV10-1 and TRBJ1-1; 8 bases are a match to TRBD1. This CDR3 has 15 amino acids. V lost 1 base and J lost 7; bases outside the gene matches: 8. CDR1 is WNHNN and CDR2 is SYGVQD in the germline V gene (reference sequence). The DNA of the CDR3 is TGCGCCAGCAGTGAGTTACGACAGGGGTTTGTTGAAGCTTTCTTT. Translated: CASSELRQGFVEAFF.

The rearrangement links TRBV25-1 to TRBJ1-5, with 7 bases fitting TRBD1. V gave up 6 bases and J gave up 3 bases; unmatched junction bases: 5. Germline V CDR1 and CDR2: MGHDK, SYGVNS. The CDR3 contains 14 residues. The DNA for the CDR3 is TGTGCCAGCAGCGTGACAGGGATCAATCAGCCCCAGCATTTT. As protein: CASSVTGINQPQHF.

There are a few counts of this clone. The chain has TRBV29-1 and TRBJ1-1; the match to TRBD1 covers 7 bases. The germline V gene encodes CDR1 SQVTM and CDR2 ANQGSEA. V shed 2 bases and J 8 bases; nucleotides not matched to a gene: 11. The CDR3 loop spans 14 amino acids. The CDR3 nucleotides read TGCAGCGTTGAAAGGCTGGGCCAGGGGGAAGAAGCTTTCTTT. Translating it yields CSVERLGQGEEAFF.

V gene TRBV28 combines with J gene TRBJ2-7; a weak D match, TRBD2 (6 bases). Germline CDR1 is MDHEN and CDR2 is SYDVKM. Trimming stripped 7 bases from V and 0 bases from J, with 13 bases between. This CDR3 contains 14 residues. Here the CDR3 DNA reads TGTGCCAGCACCTTGGGCGGGGCCTCCTACGAGCAGTACTTC. It codes for CASTLGGASYEQYF.